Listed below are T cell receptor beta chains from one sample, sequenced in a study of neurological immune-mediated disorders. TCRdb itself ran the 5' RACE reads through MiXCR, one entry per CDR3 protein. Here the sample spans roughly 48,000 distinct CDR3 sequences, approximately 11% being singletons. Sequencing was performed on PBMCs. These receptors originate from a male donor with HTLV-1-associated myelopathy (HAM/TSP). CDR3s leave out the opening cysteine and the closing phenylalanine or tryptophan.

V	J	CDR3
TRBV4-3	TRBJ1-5	ASSQEARNYNQPQH
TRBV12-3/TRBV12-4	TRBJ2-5	ASSFRGDQETQY
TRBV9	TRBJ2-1	ASSPAQPYNEQF
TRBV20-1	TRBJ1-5	SATARATNQPQH
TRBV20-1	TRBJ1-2	SASRDRDGYT
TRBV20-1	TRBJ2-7	SASLQGQPYEQY
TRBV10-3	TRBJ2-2	AIGAGVLTGELF
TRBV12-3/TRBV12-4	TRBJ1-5	ASSLGAGGAPQH
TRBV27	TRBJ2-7	ASSLRGLYEQY
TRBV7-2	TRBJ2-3	ASSFSVTDTQY
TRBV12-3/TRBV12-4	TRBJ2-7	ASSFGLGHNYEQY
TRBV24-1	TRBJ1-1	ATSDSKQGNTEAF
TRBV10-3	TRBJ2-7	TISSVSGGAFYEQY
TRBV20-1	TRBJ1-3	SAPGQNSGNTIY
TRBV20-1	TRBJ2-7	SASGSSGGYEQY
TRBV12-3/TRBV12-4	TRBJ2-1	ASGRTDYNEQF
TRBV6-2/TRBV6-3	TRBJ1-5	ASSHLGEGQPQH
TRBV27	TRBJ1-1	ASSPLVMNTEAF
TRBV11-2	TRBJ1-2	ASSLAATGLYGYT
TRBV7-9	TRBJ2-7	ASSSISHEQY
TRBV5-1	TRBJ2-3	AISLVPSGGADTQY
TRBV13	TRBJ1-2	ASSSQDRADYGYT
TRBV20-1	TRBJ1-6	SVVQVYNSPLH
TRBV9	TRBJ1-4	ASSVEQGATNEKLF
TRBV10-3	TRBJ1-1	AVYKGTEAF